The source of this T cell receptor (beta chain) is a study of human T cells and chemical hapten exposure. The CDR3 has 12 amino acids. Trimming left V 4 bases short and J 4 bases short, with 10 bases between. Germline V CDR1 and CDR2: SQVTM, ANQGSEA. TCRdb re-analysed the RACE reads in MiXCR, keeping a single row per CDR3 protein. Here the sample spans about 65,000 distinct CDR3 sequences, approximately 6.2% being singletons. Sample time point: healthy volunteer bleed at 6 weeks. The template was total RNA from unfractionated whole blood. In the case of this clonotype: Its antigen is undetermined.

The study's findings and limits: Those TCRs sitting above 1 in 1000 frequency stayed the same with DPC sensitization.

Sample: whole blood. This sequence was found in a female donor in good health. Some clones in this sample may be carry-over from other donors' samples. The chain uses TRBV29-1 and TRBJ2-5, with D perhaps matching TRBD2 (5 bases). The CDR3 DNA follows: TGCAGCGTTGGAGAGGGAGCAGAGACCCAGTACTTC. The encoded protein is CSVGEGAETQYF.